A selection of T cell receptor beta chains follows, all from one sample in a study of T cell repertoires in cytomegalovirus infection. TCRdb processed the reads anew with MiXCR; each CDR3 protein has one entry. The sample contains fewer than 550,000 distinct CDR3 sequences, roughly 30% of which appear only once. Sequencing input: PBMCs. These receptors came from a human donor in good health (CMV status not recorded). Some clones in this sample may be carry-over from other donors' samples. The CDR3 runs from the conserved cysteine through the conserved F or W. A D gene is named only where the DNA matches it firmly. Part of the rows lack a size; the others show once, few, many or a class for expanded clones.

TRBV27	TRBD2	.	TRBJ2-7	CASSSGGLMREQYF	TGTGCCAGCAGTAGCGGGGGGCTTATGAGAGAGCAGTACTTC
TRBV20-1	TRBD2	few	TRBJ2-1	CSAGTSGGPDSYNEQFF	TGCAGTGCTGGGACTAGCGGGGGCCCAGACTCCTACAATGAGCAGTTCTTC
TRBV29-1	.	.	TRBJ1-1	CSVDLEGAFF	TGCAGCGTTGACCTGGAGGGAGCTTTCTTT
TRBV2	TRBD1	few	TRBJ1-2	CASSKGQGANYGYTF	TGTGCCAGCAGCAAGGGACAGGGAGCTAACTATGGCTACACCTTC
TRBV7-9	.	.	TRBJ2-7	CASSWWQGEGEQYF	TGTGCCAGCAGCTGGTGGCAGGGCGAGGGCGAGCAGTACTTC
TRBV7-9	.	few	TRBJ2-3	CASSWRQSDTQYF	TGTGCCAGCAGCTGGCGGCAATCAGATACGCAGTATTTT
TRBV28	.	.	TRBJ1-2	CASRTHKTGNYGYTF	TGTGCCAGCAGAACCCACAAAACAGGGAACTATGGCTACACCTTC
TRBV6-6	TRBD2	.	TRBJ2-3	CASSYTSAARGTQYF	TGTGCCAGCAGTTACACTAGCGCGGCGCGCGGTACGCAGTATTTT
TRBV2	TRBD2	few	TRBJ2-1	CASSESGGGPYNEQFF	TGTGCCAGCAGTGAATCTGGGGGGGGACCCTACAATGAGCAGTTCTTC
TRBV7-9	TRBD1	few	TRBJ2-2	CASSSGTGVAGELFF	TGTGCCAGCAGCTCCGGGACAGGGGTGGCCGGGGAGCTGTTTTTT
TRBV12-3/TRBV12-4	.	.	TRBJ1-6	CASSLLDRGGTLHF	TGTGCCAGCAGTCTTCTAGATAGGGGGGGGACCCTCCACTTT
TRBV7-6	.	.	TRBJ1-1	CASSMTASSTEAFF	TGTGCCAGCAGTATGACAGCCTCGAGCACTGAAGCTTTCTTT
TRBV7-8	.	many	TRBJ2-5	CASSLVLQPGWGETQYF	TGTGCCAGCAGCTTAGTTCTTCAGCCCGGATGGGGGGAGACCCAGTACTTC
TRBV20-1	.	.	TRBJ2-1	CSASESGDEQFF	TGCAGTGCTAGTGAATCTGGGGATGAGCAGTTCTTC
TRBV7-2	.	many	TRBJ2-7	CASSLESEQYF	TGTGCCAGCAGCTTAGAGAGCGAGCAGTACTTC
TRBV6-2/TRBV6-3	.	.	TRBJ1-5	CASSSPLRQRSNQPQHF	TGTGCCAGCAGTTCGCCCCTACGACAGCGTAGCAATCAGCCCCAGCATTTT
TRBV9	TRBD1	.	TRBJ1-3	CASSAGQDSGNTIYF	TGTGCCAGCAGCGCCGGACAGGACTCTGGAAACACCATATATTTT
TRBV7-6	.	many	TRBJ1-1	CASSYLGLTEAFF	TGTGCCAGCAGCTATCTAGGTCTAACTGAAGCTTTCTTT
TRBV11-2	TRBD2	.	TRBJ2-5	CASSLGGTSPGLTQYF	TGTGCCAGCAGCTTAGGAGGGACTAGCCCTGGTTTGACCCAGTACTTC
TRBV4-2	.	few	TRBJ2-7	CASSMGGPGSYEQYF	TGTGCCAGCAGCATGGGTGGGCCCGGCTCCTACGAGCAGTACTTC
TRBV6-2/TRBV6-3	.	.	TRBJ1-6	CASGVDSVAPLHF	TGTGCCAGTGGTGTGGACAGCGTGGCGCCCCTCCACTTT
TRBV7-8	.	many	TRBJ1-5	CASSFGSDSNQPQHF	TGTGCCAGCAGCTTTGGGTCGGATAGCAATCAGCCCCAGCATTTT
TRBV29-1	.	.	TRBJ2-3	CSVVAGTLATDTQYF	TGCAGCGTTGTAGCTGGGACCTTAGCTACAGATACGCAGTATTTT
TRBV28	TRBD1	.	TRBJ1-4	CASSFRPTGAPTNEKLFF	TGTGCCAGCAGTTTCCGACCGACAGGGGCGCCGACGAATGAAAAACTGTTTTTT
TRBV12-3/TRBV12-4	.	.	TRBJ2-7	CASSPRDGVKTYEQYF	TGTGCCAGCAGTCCTCGGGACGGAGTAAAAACCTACGAGCAGTACTTC
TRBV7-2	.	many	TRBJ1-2	CASSLRTAPYGYTF	TGTGCCAGCAGCTTACGAACCGCTCCCTATGGCTACACCTTC
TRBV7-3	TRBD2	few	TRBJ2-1	CASSLLSGGASEQFF	TGTGCCAGCAGCTTGTTGAGCGGGGGGGCAAGTGAGCAGTTCTTC
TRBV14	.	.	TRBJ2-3	CASSRRGMSTDTQYF	TGTGCCAGCAGCCGAAGAGGGATGAGCACAGATACGCAGTATTTT
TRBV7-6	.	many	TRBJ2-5	CASSSRAGYQETQYF	TGTGCCAGCAGCTCCCGAGCGGGCTACCAAGAGACCCAGTACTTC
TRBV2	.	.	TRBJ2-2	CASSYAGPNTGELFF	TGTGCCAGCAGTTATGCGGGCCCGAACACCGGGGAGCTGTTTTTT
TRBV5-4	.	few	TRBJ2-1	CASSLAGSDNEQFF	TGTGCCAGCAGCTTGGCAGGCTCCGACAATGAGCAGTTCTTC
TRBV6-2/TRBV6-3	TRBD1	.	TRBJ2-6	CASSYPGTTGESGANVLTF	TGTGCCAGCAGTTACCCTGGAACGACAGGGGAGTCCGGGGCCAACGTCCTGACTTTC